This passage covers 24 T cell receptor beta chains from one sample sequenced in a study of low-dose radiotherapy and immunotherapy resistance in tumors. Primers targeting TRAV and TRBV primed first-strand cDNA, covering alpha and beta chains. The TCRs were subjected to amplification over around 18 PCR cycles employing a constant-region primer in conjunction with a V-primer adapter. TCRdb ran MiXCR on the reads and lists one entry per CDR3 protein. This sample has about 91,000 distinct CDR3 sequences, with more than 20% found just once. As to time point: after trial treatment. Stated treatment: LDRT plus nivolumab, ipilimumab, low-dose cyclophosphamide and aspirin (RACIN trial). The sample here was PBMCs, taken after low-dose radiotherapy plus immunotherapy. The receptors come from a female donor with ovarian cancer.

This clonotype was observed many times. The V gene is TRBV19, the J gene TRBJ2-5; 8 bases are shared with TRBD1. This CDR3 contains 14 residues. V gave up 3 bases and J gave up 4 bases; unmatched junction bases: 4. The V gene's germline CDR1 is LNHDA and CDR2 SQIVND (reference sequence). The DNA of the CDR3 is TGTGCCAGTAGTATCGGACAGGGAGCAGAGACCCAGTACTTC. Residues: CASSIGQGAETQYF.

This clonotype was seen many times. This sequence joins TRBV20-1 and TRBJ2-1; 10 nucleotides align to TRBD2. Germline V gives CDR1 DFQATT, CDR2 SNEGSKA (reference sequence). Germline trimming cut 6 bases from V and 7 bases from J; bases unmatched to any gene: 21. The CDR3 is 18 residues long. The CDR3 spells CSAHPGLARQPVGNEQFF. CDR3 nucleotide sequence: TGCAGTGCGCATCCGGGACTAGCGAGACAGCCCGTAGGGAATGAGCAGTTCTTC.

This clonotype was seen repeatedly, ten times or more. The rearrangement joins TRBV4-2 to TRBJ2-1; a possible D gene is TRBD2 (6 bases). V lost 1 base, J lost 9 bases, and 19 bases lay in between. CDR3 size: 16 residues. CDR1 LGHNA and CDR2 YNFKEQ come from the germline V gene. CDR3 amino acids: CASSQAGTLRDVEQFF. The CDR3 DNA follows: TGTGCCAGCAGCCAAGCCGGGACTCTCCGGGATGTTGAGCAGTTCTTC.

This clonotype was found many times. The V gene is TRBV20-1, the J gene TRBJ1-5; TRBD1 is a possible D gene (6 bases). CDR1 and CDR2 from the germline V gene are DFQATT and SNEGSKA (reference sequence). Trimming cost V 3 bases and J 0 bases, with 15 bases left between them. This CDR3 is 16 amino acids long. CDR3 protein: CSARSQRGYSNQPQHF. The CDR3 DNA is TGCAGTGCTAGGAGCCAGAGGGGGTATAGCAATCAGCCCCAGCATTTT.

This clonotype showed up many times. The chain is built from TRBV5-1 and TRBJ2-2; TRBD2 is a possible D gene (6 bases). V was shortened by 0 bases and J by 5 bases, with 11 bases between the two germline ends. The germline CDR1 and CDR2 sequences are SGHRS and YFSETQ. This CDR3 is built from 15 residues. The DNA for the CDR3 is TGCGCCAGCAGCTTGGATGCGGGATGGACCGGGGAGCTGTTTTTT. Protein: CASSLDAGWTGELFF.

The chain links TRBV3-1 to TRBJ2-3; no clear D gene. The CDR3 length is 14 residues. Germline CDR1 is LGHDT and CDR2 is YNNKEL (reference sequence). Trimming shortened V by 5 bases and J by 0 bases, and 9 bases separated the two germline ends. The CDR3 DNA reads TGTGCCAGCAGCACCTCAAGTAGCACAGATACGCAGTATTTT. Translation: CASSTSSSTDTQYF.

V and J are TRBV7-9 and TRBJ1-1; tentatively, D is TRBD1 (5 bases). The CDR3 is 18 amino acids. Between the trimmed V and J ends, which lost 5 bases and 0 bases, there was a span of 22 bases. The germline gives CDR1 SEHNR, CDR2 FQNEAQ (reference sequence). Here the CDR3 DNA reads TGTGCCAGCAGCCACAGCGGGGGGAGGAAGAAACTGAACACTGAAGCTTTCTTT. Its translation is CASSHSGGRKKLNTEAFF.

Ten or more counts support this clonotype. The V call is TRBV19, the J call TRBJ1-6, with 9 bases that match TRBD1. The germline CDR1 and CDR2 sequences are LNHDA and SQIVND (reference sequence). This CDR3 has 14 residues. V was pared by 5 bases and J by 10 bases, with 6 bases of the junction left unmatched. The CDR3 DNA is TGTGCCAGTAGTCCAGGGACAGGGAGGTCACCCCTCCACTTT. Its protein is CASSPGTGRSPLHF.

In this sample, this clonotype turned up many times. This rearrangement joins TRBV28 to TRBJ2-5; D call uncertain. The V end was cut by 5 bases, the J end by 2 bases, with 12 bases between. The length of the CDR3 is 14 residues. CDR1 and CDR2 (germline): MDHEN, SYDVKM. This CDR3 is CASSPLVDQETQYF. CDR3 nucleotides: TGTGCCAGCAGTCCACTTGTTGATCAAGAGACCCAGTACTTC.

This clonotype was seen many times. DNA for the CDR3: TGTGCCAGCAGCGCAGGGGACCCCCGAGGGACCGGGGAGCTGTTTTTT. This translates into CASSAGDPRGTGELFF. The V gene is TRBV7-6, the J gene TRBJ2-2; perhaps TRBD1 as D (6 bases). This CDR3 has 16 amino acids. The germline V gene has CDR1 SGHVS and CDR2 FNYEAQ. The V and J ends lost 5 bases and 5 bases respectively, with 18 bases between them. Using reference TRBV7-6 and TRBJ2-2 for the parts outside the CDR3, the full variable domain is GAGVSQSPRYKVTKRGQDVALRCDPISGHVSLYWYRQALGQGPEFLTYFNYEAQQDKSGLPNDRFSAERPEGSISTLTIQRTEQRDSAMYRCASSAGDPRGTGELFFGEGSRLTVL.

This clonotype was detected ten times or more. V is TRBV20-1 and J is TRBJ2-5; D unresolved. Germline V CDR1 and CDR2: DFQATT, SNEGSKA (reference sequence). V was cut by 6 bases and J by 5 bases, with 10 bases left in between. CDR3 size: 11 residues. CDR3 coding DNA: TGCAGTGCCCTAATTGGCGAGACCCAGTACTTC. Protein sequence: CSALIGETQYF.

This clonotype was recorded at least ten times. The chain is built from TRBV6-2 or TRBV6-3 and TRBJ2-3; TRBD1 matches at 7 bases. Germline-derived CDR1 and CDR2 are MNHEY and SVGEGT. V shed 0 bases, J shed 2 bases, and the junction held 11 bases outside the gene matches. The CDR3 runs to 18 residues. Here the CDR3 reads CASSYSPIGQDNTDTQYF. The CDR3 region has the DNA TGTGCCAGCAGTTACTCGCCAATCGGACAGGATAACACAGATACGCAGTATTTT.

This clonotype appeared many times. Sequence at one end of the junction differs from germline and may be a read error. V gene TRBV4-1 combines with J gene TRBJ2-7, with D possibly being TRBD1 or TRBD2 (6 bases each). Germline CDR1 and CDR2: MGHRA and YSYEKL. The CDR3 contains 17 residues. CDR3 in DNA: TGCGCCAGCAGCCAAGATGGCAGGGGATATTCGACTAGGACTGTGACGTTC. It translates to CASSQDGRGYSTRTVTF.

This clonotype was counted at least ten times. The chain employs TRBV29-1 and TRBJ2-2; 10 bases are shared with TRBD2. Germline-derived CDR1 and CDR2 are SQVTM and ANQGSEA. The CDR3 extends over 17 amino acids. V lost 4 bases and J lost 1; bases outside the gene matches: 9. CDR3 region: CSVGPGTSVMNTGELFF. The CDR3 nucleotides read TGCAGCGTTGGACCCGGGACTAGCGTTATGAACACCGGGGAGCTGTTTTTT.

CDR3 nucleotides: TGTGCCAGCAGCGGCAGCGGGGCACTAGCGGGAGGGCTGAATGAGCAGTTCTTC. It is translated as CASSGSGALAGGLNEQFF. The chain combines TRBV7-9 with TRBJ2-1; 13 bases are shared with TRBD2. Germline V lookup: CDR1 SEHNR, CDR2 FQNEAQ (reference sequence). Trimming cost V 5 bases and J 7 bases; bases outside gene matches: 14. The CDR3 is 18 amino acids.

Ten or more counts support this clonotype. The CDR3 DNA sequence: TGTGCCAGCAGCCTGGCCTGGACGCCTAATGAAAAACTGTTTTTT. Protein product: CASSLAWTPNEKLFF. The chain recombines TRBV4-2 with TRBJ1-4; D remains ambiguous. Germline CDR1 is LGHNA and CDR2 is YNFKEQ. Trimming removed 4 bases at V and 3 bases at J, with 12 bases between. This CDR3 has 15 amino acids.

This clonotype was found many times. The V call is TRBV20-1, the J call TRBJ1-2; maybe TRBD1 (5 bases). V was cut by 6 bases and J by 4 bases, with 15 bases left in between. Per the germline V gene, CDR1 is DFQATT and CDR2 is SNEGSKA (reference sequence). The CDR3 contains 13 residues. CDR3 sequence reads: CSAGDIGVYGYTF. Here the CDR3 DNA reads TGCAGTGCGGGGGATATCGGGGTCTATGGCTACACCTTC.

This clonotype was picked up many times. This rearrangement joins TRBV20-1 to TRBJ2-1; the D call may be TRBD1 or TRBD2 (6 bases each). Germline V gives CDR1 DFQATT, CDR2 SNEGSKA (reference sequence). V was clipped by 3 bases and J by 16 bases, with 19 bases between them. The CDR3 length is 12 residues. In nucleotides, the CDR3 is TGCAGTGCTAGGAGCTACGAGGGGGGTCGATTCTTC. Amino acids: CSARSYEGGRFF.

This clonotype was counted many times. V is TRBV12-3 or TRBV12-4 and J is TRBJ1-5, with TRBD1 matching 8 bases. The CDR3 length is 15 residues. Germline trimming cut 6 bases from V and 5 bases from J; bases unmatched to any gene: 9. This CDR3 is CASSGVGTGHQPQHF. The CDR3 bases are TGTGCCAGCAGCGGAGTCGGGACAGGCCATCAGCCCCAGCATTTT.

This clonotype was picked up many times. The CDR3 loop reads CASSQVTSGGIYEQYF. The CDR3 nucleotides are TGCGCCAGCAGCCAAGTGACTAGCGGGGGGATCTACGAGCAGTACTTC. V is TRBV4-1 and J is TRBJ2-7; TRBD2 aligns across 13 bases. The CDR3 length is 16 residues. Losses at the gene ends were 1 base for V and 3 bases for J; bases not matched to a gene: 3. Germline V gene lookup returns CDR1 MGHRA and CDR2 YSYEKL.

This clonotype was seen at least ten times. The rearrangement uses TRBV12-3 or TRBV12-4 and TRBJ1-1, with TRBD1 as a possible D gene (6 bases). This CDR3 has 14 residues. The V gene lost 0 bases and the J gene lost 8 bases, with 13 bases spanning the gap. The CDR3 coding sequence is TGTGCCAGCAGTTTAGCCGGGGCAGGGGACGAAGCTTTCTTT. Amino acid sequence: CASSLAGAGDEAFF.

This clonotype was counted ten times or more. The V and J genes are TRBV6-2 or TRBV6-3 and TRBJ2-7; TRBD2 agrees at 7 bases. The trim removed 11 bases at V and 4 bases at J, leaving 11 bases unmatched. Germline CDR1 MNHEY, CDR2 SVGEGT. The CDR3 covers 13 residues. The CDR3 DNA is TGTGCCGTCTCACGCGGGAGAACATACGAGCAGTACTTC. It encodes CAVSRGRTYEQYF.

The gene calls are TRBV30 and TRBJ2-5; 11 positions agree with TRBD2. Germline V gives CDR1 GTSNPN, CDR2 SVGIG (reference sequence). The trim removed 2 bases at V and 4 bases at J, leaving 6 bases unmatched. The CDR3 extends over 15 amino acids. The CDR3 sequence: CAWSRLAGGGETQYF. The CDR3 DNA reads as TGTGCCTGGAGTAGATTAGCGGGAGGGGGAGAGACCCAGTACTTC. Drawing the rest from reference TRBV30 and TRBJ2-5, the complete variable domain is SQTIHQWPATLVQPVGSPLSLECTVEGTSNPNLYWYRQAAGRGLQLLFYSVGIGQISSEVPQNLSASRPQDRQFILSSKKLLLSDSGFYLCAWSRLAGGGETQYFGPGTRLLVL.

Points on this clonotype: It is likely a read error: a sequence one base away is far more abundant. The genes are TRBV26 and TRBJ2-7; the table's D call TRBD1 went unverified against the DNA. TRBV26 is deemed a pseudogene. This CDR3 comprises 15 residues. The CDR3 DNA reads TGTGCCAGCGGTTCCTCGGGACAGGGACACTACGAGCAGTACTTC. Amino acid sequence: CASGSSGQGHYEQYF.